This T cell receptor (beta chain) was retrieved from a study of beta chain features in type 1 diabetes (dated 2018 in TCRdb). For context, the study as a whole: Patients and healthy donors did not differ in mean age, gender distribution, total cell number or subset yield. A total of around 100 million sorted cells were examined across all samples, and RNA yield correlated strongly with the number of cells per subset. The study compared TCRB repertoires of sorted circulating CD4+ T cell subsets between recently diagnosed type 1 diabetes patients and matched healthy donors. Regulatory and stem cell-like memory subsets were obtained from only 8 patients and roughly eight healthy donors, while naive and central memory subsets were obtained from all 30 or so donors. General conclusions and limits of the study: Because cDNA rather than genomic DNA was sequenced, highly expressing activated cells could have been over-represented, although no difference in activation and CD3 levels was found between groups. Shorter templates might be favored by PCR, yet because patient and control samples were amplified and corrected together, any such skew would affect both groups equally. Fewer insertions and more nucleotide deletions at VDJ recombination sites were observed in patients with type 1 diabetes, implying thymic rearrangement abnormalities. The naive, central memory and regulatory TCRB repertoires appeared to resemble one another more closely among patients than among healthy donors. Because small numbers of individuals were included in the HLA sub-analyses, any influence of HLA type on TCRB rearrangement was left unresolved. A moderate but significant shortening of TCRB CDR3 length was observed in type 1 diabetes patients in all four CD4+ subsets.

From each donor, a single peripheral blood sample of about 116 mL on average was drawn into heparinised tubes. Using a panel that included CD45RO, CCR7, CD25, CD127, CD95 and CD27, naive, central memory, regulatory and stem cell-like memory CD4+ T cells were sorted on a BD FACSAria II. Purity was above 95% for every sorted population. PBMCs were isolated immediately by Lymphoprep density gradient centrifugation and stained directly without culture. Samples were stained and sorted in pairs, with one healthy donor and one patient per experiment, so that batch effects were minimized. All of the isolated RNA was reverse transcribed with the High Capacity cDNA Reverse Transcription Kit, so expressed TCRB transcripts were sequenced. Stem cell-like memory T cell samples underwent survey-depth immunoSEQ sequencing, averaging about 1 million total reads per sample. Sorted cells were lysed in RLT buffer, and RNA was extracted using DNase-treated RNeasy Micro or Mini kits according to cell number. Each cell subset was processed on its own to prevent cross-contamination, while patient and healthy donor samples were processed together. TCRB sequences were amplified from cDNA with the immunoSEQ multiplex PCR, producing 87-bp fragments spanning the CDR3 region. Sequencing of the amplicons was done on the Illumina HiSeq platform. The study's processing was this. Synthetic template baselines were used to correct PCR bias computationally, reads within Hamming distance 2 were collapsed, and singletons that could not be merged were discarded. Reads were aligned against IMGT so that V, D and J genes, CDR3 length and insertions or deletions at six rearrangement sites could be assigned. Clonotype counts were normalized to sorted cell number within each subset before computing true diversity and Gini coefficients with the tcR R package. The overlap coefficient, calculated on TCRB nucleotide sequences, was used to measure repertoire sharing. TCRdb holds this immuneACCESS table with in-frame rearrangements only. Some clones are missing; in checked studies, unresolved V genes explain under half, and the rest has no known cause. D and trimming were read from the DNA, whereas the V and J calls and clone size are those reported in that table. This sample comprises 80,000 to 90,000 clones, under 35% of them detected only once. 0.4% to 0.55% of the sample is held by the ten biggest clonotypes.

Comments on this clone: It has no known antigen specificity. No clone much larger than this one lies a single base away; base qualities are absent.

The TCR sequence derives from a woman aged 18-29 years in good health. The source material was stem cell memory CD4+ T cells from blood. The sample's cell subset or site label, decoded: stem cell-like memory CD4+ T cells.

The CDR3 protein is CASSSQGEGTEAFF. The nucleotide sequence reads TGTGCCAGCAGTTCACAGGGGGAGGGCACTGAAGCTTTCTTT. The rearrangement combines TRBV6-6 with TRBJ1-1, with 8 middle bases fitting TRBD1. Relative to germline, V is missing 4 bases and J is missing 4 bases, with 5 bases of the junction outside any gene match. The CDR3 spans 14 residues, from the cysteine through the phenylalanine. Just the 42-base CDR3 DNA is kept, in frame starting at base 1. Reading the germline V gene (reference sequence) gives CDR1 MNHNY and CDR2 SVGAGI.